This T cell receptor beta chain was captured by sequencing in a study of blood T cell repertoires in COVID-19. About the study: Some COVID-19 samples were acute and others convalescent; all came from the United States, Italy and Spain. In each case, the material was cDNA or gDNA derived from T cells, B-cell-depleted T cells, or PBMCs.

As originally analysed: Estimates of nucleated cell counts were drawn from the amplification of reference gene primers. TCRdb's copy holds only in-frame clones and misses some; the assay was immunoSEQ multiplex PCR. D and trimming come from the DNA, and the V and J calls and clone size come from that table. The top ten clones hold around 16% of a sample with about 35,000 clones, roughly 80% of them seen once. CDR1 SGHNT and CDR2 YYREEE come from the germline V gene (reference sequence). V was pared by 2 bases and J by 3 bases, with 6 bases between. CDR3 length equals 12 residues. The V gene is TRBV5-4, the J gene TRBJ2-7, with TRBD2 as a possible D gene (5 bases). The source material was peripheral blood. The clonotype comes from a human donor in a cohort sampled during active COVID-19. CDR3 sequence reads: CASSFGDYEQYF. CDR3 in DNA: TGTGCCAGCAGCTTCGGGGACTACGAGCAGTACTTC.